The source of this TCR beta chain is a study of T cells in Graves' hyperthyroidism and ophthalmopathy. Regions amplified from RNA transcripts were the TCR beta CDR3 regions. The primer set for the first-round RT-PCR of the TCR CDR3 was HTBI. MiXCR was run by TCRdb on the multiplex PCR reads, yielding one entry per CDR3 protein. The sample records about 350,000 distinct CDR3 sequences, about a sixth being singletons. Material: blood. The clonotype was recovered from a woman between 40 and 50 years old with Graves' ophthalmopathy.

Here the CDR3 DNA reads TGTGCCAGCAGCAGCACCGGACTAGCGGGCGGGAAAGAGCAGTACTTC. It encodes CASSSTGLAGGKEQYF. V is TRBV28 and J is TRBJ2-7; 11 bases are shared with TRBD2. The CDR3 spans 16 residues. V gave up 6 bases and J gave up 7 bases; unmatched junction bases: 14. The germline V gene encodes CDR1 MDHEN and CDR2 SYDVKM.